This T cell receptor beta chain is from a study of blood T cell repertoires in COVID-19. Study-wide background: COVID-19 samples, acute and convalescent, were from the United States, Italy and Spain.

Original processing notes: It was from reference gene primer amplification that nucleated cell counts were estimated. TCRdb's table, derived via immunoSEQ multiplex PCR, lists solely in-frame clones and lacks some. V and J calls and clone size follow that table, whereas D and trimming were derived from the DNA. The sample lists roughly 220,000 clones, around 90% seen once, with under 15% in the top ten. The sequence derives from a woman in her fifties or sixties with acute COVID-19. The sample consisted of PBMCs or T cells enriched from blood (not recorded which).

In DNA, the CDR3 is TGTGCCAGCAGCAACCGGGACAGGGGGCGAGAGACCCAGTACTTC. Protein product: CASSNRDRGRETQYF. The chain is built from TRBV27 and TRBJ2-5, with 12 bases that match TRBD1. V was pared by 6 bases and J by 4 bases, with 6 bases of the junction left unmatched. The germline V gene has CDR1 MNHEY and CDR2 SMNVEV (reference sequence). The CDR3 covers 15 residues.